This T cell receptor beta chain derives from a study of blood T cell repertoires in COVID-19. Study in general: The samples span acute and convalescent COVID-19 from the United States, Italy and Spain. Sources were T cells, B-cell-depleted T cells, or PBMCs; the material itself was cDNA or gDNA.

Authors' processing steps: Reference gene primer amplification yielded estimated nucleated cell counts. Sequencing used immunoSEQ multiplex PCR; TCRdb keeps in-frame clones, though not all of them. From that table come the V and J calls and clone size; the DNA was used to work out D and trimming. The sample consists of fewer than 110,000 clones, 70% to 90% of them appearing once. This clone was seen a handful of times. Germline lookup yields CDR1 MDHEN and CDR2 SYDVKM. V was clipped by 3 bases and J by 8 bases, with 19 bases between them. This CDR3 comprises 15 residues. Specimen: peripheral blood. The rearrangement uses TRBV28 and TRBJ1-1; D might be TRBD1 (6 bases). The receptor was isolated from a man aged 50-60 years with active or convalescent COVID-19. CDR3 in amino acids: CASSFPAQTGPEAFF. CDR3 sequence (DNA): TGTGCCAGCAGTTTCCCTGCCCAGACAGGTCCCGAAGCTTTCTTT.